What follows are 24 T cell receptor beta chains derived from one specimen sequenced in a study of Ad26.COV2.S vaccination and SARS-CoV-2 variants. The treatment was: some 20 received Ad26.COV2.S at low or high dose, single or two shots; about 5 received placebo; per-sample allocation not given. Specimens were obtained on day 63 following the first vaccine or placebo injection. The data were produced by immunoSEQ multiplex PCR, yet TCRdb's version contains in-frame clones alone and is incomplete. The sample lists about 400,000 clones; about 92% were seen once. This specimen was peripheral blood, taken in a trial of Ad26.COV2.S vaccine versus placebo. The receptors were sampled from a person between 18 and 65 years old who received the Ad26.COV2.S COVID-19 vaccine or a placebo.

The chain employs TRBV18 and TRBJ1-2; TRBD1 matches 8 bases. V was pared by 0 bases and J by 8 bases, with 2 bases of the junction left unmatched. The CDR3 totals 13 residues. The germline V gene encodes CDR1 KGHSH and CDR2 LQKENI. In nucleotides, the CDR3 is TGTGCCAGCTCACCACCGACAGGGGACGGCTACACCTTC. It translates to CASSPPTGDGYTF.

This rearrangement joins TRBV20-1 to TRBJ2-3; D perhaps matches TRBD1 (6 bases). Per germline, CDR1 DFQATT and CDR2 SNEGSKA (reference sequence). V lost 3 bases to trimming and J lost 8 bases, with 9 bases between them. This CDR3 is 11 amino acids long. The CDR3 region has the DNA TGCAGTGCTAGTAGGGGGACTACGCAGTATTTT. Amino acids: CSASRGTTQYF.

The rearrangement joins TRBV5-5 to TRBJ2-2; D is unresolved. CDR3 length: 14 amino acids. Trimming pared 4 bases from V and 3 bases from J, leaving 10 bases between. Looked up from germline, CDR1 is SGHKS and CDR2 is YYEKEE (reference sequence). The DNA of the CDR3 is TGTGCCAGCAGCCCGCCCGTAGACACCGGGGAGCTGTTTTTT. Translation gives CASSPPVDTGELFF.

The chain joins TRBV27 to TRBJ2-1, with unresolved D. The CDR3 is 13 amino acids. V dropped 3 bases and J dropped 5 bases, with 8 bases sitting between them. CDR1 and CDR2 (germline): MNHEY, SMNVEV (reference sequence). CDR3 loop: CASSLHSNNEQFF. As DNA, the CDR3 is TGTGCCAGCAGTTTGCACAGTAACAATGAGCAGTTCTTC.

This CDR3 is CASSGSSLSNTGELFF. The CDR3, as DNA: TGTGCCAGCAGTGGTAGCAGCCTCTCGAACACCGGGGAGCTGTTTTTT. The rearrangement links TRBV2 to TRBJ2-2; D is unclear. The V gene's germline CDR1 is SNHLY and CDR2 FYNNEI. V was trimmed by 4 bases and J by 0 bases, leaving 12 bases between them. The CDR3 is made up of 16 amino acids.

V usage is TRBV18 and J usage is TRBJ2-7, with 10 nucleotides matching TRBD1. Germline V gives CDR1 KGHSH, CDR2 LQKENI. The ends lost 2 bases at V and 5 bases at J; junction bases unmatched: 6. CDR3 length equals 15 residues. The CDR3 reads CASSPGGQGFHEQYF. The CDR3 nucleotides read TGTGCCAGCTCACCAGGGGGACAGGGGTTCCACGAGCAGTACTTC.

CDR3 region: CASSLVLAPNYGYTF. The CDR3 nucleotides read TGTGCCAGCAGCTTGGTTTTAGCGCCTAACTATGGCTACACCTTC. The gene calls are TRBV5-8 and TRBJ1-2; D gene ambiguous. Germline V CDR1 and CDR2: SGHTS, YDEGEE. V was cut by 0 bases and J by 0 bases, with 9 bases left in between. CDR3 size: 15 residues. Combining the CDR3 with reference TRBV5-8 and TRBJ1-2 gives the whole variable domain EAGVTQSPTHLIKTRGQQATLRCSPISGHTSVYWYQQALGLGLQFLLWYDEGEERNRGNFPPRFSGRQFPNYSSELNVNALELEDSALYLCASSLVLAPNYGYTFGSGTRLTVV.

Points on this clone: Mismatch with germline at one junction end may stem from a read error. The sample holds other DNA sequences that translate to the same CDR3. The chain combines TRBV5-4 with TRBJ2-3; D is uncertain. This CDR3 comprises 12 residues. Germline loops: CDR1 SGHNT, CDR2 YYREEE (reference sequence). The CDR3 nucleotides are TGTGCCAGCAGTTTGGAGTCAGATACGCAGTATTTT. Amino acids: CASSLESDTQYF.

The chain employs TRBV2 and TRBJ2-1; 9 bases line up with TRBD2. The length of the CDR3 is 15 residues. Trimming took 0 bases from V and 9 from J; bases not matched to a gene: 6. CDR1 and CDR2 from the germline V gene are SNHLY and FYNNEI. CDR3 sequence reads: CASSEASGGSPEQFF. CDR3 DNA sequence: TGTGCCAGCAGTGAAGCCAGCGGGGGGTCCCCTGAGCAGTTCTTC.

This clone was seen a single time. The V call is TRBV18, the J call TRBJ1-1, with D hard to call. The CDR3 is 13 amino acids. Deletions cut 5 bases from V and 6 bases from J, with 13 bases between. Per the germline V gene, CDR1 is KGHSH and CDR2 is LQKENI. CDR3 amino acids: CASSKGGDAEAFF. The DNA for the CDR3 is TGTGCCAGCTCAAAAGGAGGTGACGCTGAAGCTTTCTTT.

In this sample, this clone turned up once. This chain connects TRBV19 to TRBJ1-2; TRBD1 is a possible D gene (5 bases). Trimming cost V 10 bases and J 3 bases, with 15 bases left between them. The CDR3 spans 13 residues. CDR1 and CDR2 from the germline V gene are LNHDA and SQIVND (reference sequence). CDR3 DNA sequence: TGTGCCACTTCTTTCCGGGGGGACTATGGCTACACCTTC. Encoded protein: CATSFRGDYGYTF.

The chain recombines TRBV29-1 with TRBJ1-1; D gene uncertain. V lost 4 bases, J lost 0 bases, and 12 bases lay in between. This CDR3 comprises 14 residues. Germline V lookup: CDR1 SQVTM, CDR2 ANQGSEA. The CDR3 nucleotides read TGCAGCGTTGCCGGCTTTTCGATGAACACTGAAGCTTTCTTT. Its protein product is CSVAGFSMNTEAFF.

V gene TRBV5-1 combines with J gene TRBJ2-3; possibly TRBD2 for D (7 bases). Trimming stripped 6 bases from V and 5 bases from J, with 22 bases between. The V gene's germline CDR1 is SGHRS and CDR2 YFSETQ. CDR3 length: 16 residues. CDR3 loop: CASTSWGGHSQDTQYF. Written as DNA, the CDR3 is TGCGCCAGCACCTCGTGGGGGGGCCACTCACAAGATACGCAGTATTTT.

The V gene is TRBV6-5, the J gene TRBJ2-7; D is undetermined. Germline V gene data show CDR1 as MNHEY and CDR2 as SVGAGI. This CDR3 comprises 14 residues. Trimming took 4 bases from V and 2 from J, leaving 12 bases between them. The CDR3 coding sequence is TGTGCCAGCAGTTTAAGCAGGAAAACCTACGAGCAGTACTTC. Translating it yields CASSLSRKTYEQYF.

This clone was picked up one time. This chain joins TRBV23-1 and TRBJ2-7, with D perhaps matching TRBD1 (6 bases). TRBV23-1 is an ORF for which the function is uncertain. CDR3 length: 15 residues. Trimming removed 0 bases from V and 1 base from J, with 10 bases in between. DNA for the CDR3: TGCGCCAGCAGTCAATCGGAACAGGGATCCTACGAGCAGTACTTC. Translated, it gives CASSQSEQGSYEQYF.

The chain links TRBV15 to TRBJ2-7; 9 bases are a match to TRBD2. V dropped 1 base and J dropped 5; count of bases not matched to a gene: 6. CDR3 size: 15 residues. Germline CDR1 is LNHNV and CDR2 is YYDKDF (reference sequence). CDR3 loop: CATSRAGTSFHEQYF. The CDR3 DNA reads as TGTGCCACCAGCAGAGCCGGGACTAGCTTCCACGAGCAGTACTTC.

Only one count was recorded for this clone. The rearrangement uses TRBV4-3 and TRBJ1-2; tentative D call: TRBD1 (5 bases). The CDR3 is 14 residues long. The germline V gene encodes CDR1 LGHNA and CDR2 YSLEER. The V end was cut by 0 bases, the J end by 6 bases, with 11 bases between. The CDR3 sequence is CASSQEQAENGYTF. The CDR3 DNA reads TGCGCCAGCAGCCAAGAACAGGCGGAGAATGGCTACACCTTC.

The V gene is TRBV15, the J gene TRBJ2-7; tentatively, D is TRBD2 (5 bases). V lost 8 bases to trimming and J lost 5 bases, with 16 bases between them. The CDR3 is 13 residues long. From germline, CDR1 is LNHNV and CDR2 YYDKDF (reference sequence). CDR3: CATQSGRGNEQYF. CDR3 in DNA: TGTGCCACCCAATCGGGCCGGGGAAACGAGCAGTACTTC.

The CDR3 sequence is CAWISSGGYNEQFF. The CDR3 coding sequence is TGTGCCTGGATTAGTAGCGGGGGTTACAATGAGCAGTTCTTC. The J gene is TRBJ2-1, the V gene TRBV30; 9 positions agree with TRBD2. This CDR3 is built from 14 residues. Per the germline V gene, CDR1 is GTSNPN and CDR2 is SVGIG (reference sequence). V shed 4 bases and J 4 bases; nucleotides not matched to a gene: 5.

The J gene is TRBJ1-2, the V gene TRBV10-2, with D hard to call. This CDR3 has 15 amino acids. From germline, CDR1 is WSHSY and CDR2 SAAADI. V was clipped by 0 bases and J by 3 bases, with 11 bases between them. CDR3 loop: CASSESSGGDYGYTF. CDR3 sequence (DNA): TGCGCCAGCAGTGAGTCGTCGGGCGGGGACTATGGCTACACCTTC.

The genes are TRBV6-1 and TRBJ2-7; 10 bases map to TRBD2. Trimming removed 6 bases from V and 3 bases from J; junction bases left unmatched: 14. The CDR3 contains 17 residues. Germline V gene sequence: CDR1 MNHNS, CDR2 SASEGT. In DNA form, the CDR3 reads TGTGCCAGCAGCGAACACCTAGGACTAGCGGAGGACTACGAGCAGTACTTC. Its translation is CASSEHLGLAEDYEQYF.

The V and J genes are TRBV5-1 and TRBJ2-2; D is uncertain. Germline V gene sequence: CDR1 SGHRS, CDR2 YFSETQ. Trimming removed 0 bases from V and 0 bases from J, with 3 bases in between. The CDR3 runs 14 residues. The chain's CDR3 is CASSLVPNTGELFF. The DNA for the CDR3 is TGCGCCAGCAGCTTGGTTCCGAACACCGGGGAGCTGTTTTTT.

This sequence joins TRBV27 and TRBJ2-7; D may be TRBD2 (6 bases). Germline V gene data show CDR1 as MNHEY and CDR2 as SMNVEV (reference sequence). The CDR3 is 14 residues long. V shed 2 bases and J shed 4 bases, with 12 bases lying between them. In nucleotides, the CDR3 is TGTGCCAGCAGTTTAATGGGCGGGGTGTACGAGCAGTACTTC. Translating gives CASSLMGGVYEQYF.

The J gene is TRBJ2-7, the V gene TRBV5-1; 10 nucleotides match TRBD2. Unmatched junction bases numbered 4, after V lost 8 bases and J lost 2 bases. The CDR3 sequence is 13 residues long. The V gene's germline CDR1 is SGHRS and CDR2 YFSETQ. The CDR3 sequence: CASSGGTTYEQYF. The DNA of the CDR3 is TGCGCCAGTAGCGGGGGGACTACCTACGAGCAGTACTTC.